This entry is about one T cell receptor (beta chain). Its cognate antigen is unknown. The treatment was: approximately nine-day PBMC culture with coronavirus spike peptide pools or control peptides (ViraFEST assay). CD4+ T lymphocytes from the unexposed donor were collected before the COVID-19 pandemic (2011-2018). Using peptide pools, antigen-specific T cells were expanded in ViraFEST before TCRs were sequenced. Where cell yield allowed, unexposed-donor CD4+ T cells were probed with SARS-CoV-2 S/N and four cold-coronavirus spikes. Trimming took 5 bases from V and 10 from J, leaving 15 bases between them. The CDR3 length is 13 residues. Germline values: CDR1 SEHNR, CDR2 FQNEAQ (reference sequence). This sample is part of a study of vaccination and CD4 T cells after COVID-19. Study-wide context: Six men and four women formed the convalescents, two being Hispanic. The peptides that stimulated the cells were overlapping spike peptides from SARS-CoV-2, HCoV-NL63, HCoV-OC43 and HCoV-229E.

Oncomine TCR Beta short-read sequencing was applied to DNA from cultured CD4+ T cells. TCRdb processed the PCR reads anew with MiXCR; each CDR3 protein has one entry. In the table there are approximately 7,300 distinct CDR3 sequences, about 40% of which are singletons. The material sequenced was CD4+ T cells from blood, cultured in vitro. The sequence was collected from a human donor in good health. The chain employs TRBV7-9 and TRBJ2-1; tentative D call: TRBD2 (6 bases). The CDR3, as DNA: TGTGCCAGCAGCCCCGGGACTCGTAACGAGCAGTTCTTC. This gives the protein CASSPGTRNEQFF.